This TCR beta chain is drawn from a study of T-cell reconstitution after alpha-beta-depleted transplantation in children. The study's findings and limits: The study reportedly traced alpha-beta T cells about two months after transplant to several hundred expanded graft clones. Surviving recipient cells, namely T cells and thymic progenitors, were the source of high day-60 TCRbeta diversity in some patients. Fresh T-cell production supplied most of the T-cell counts and diversity seen one year after transplant.

V shed 5 bases and J shed 4 bases, with 15 bases lying between them. CDR1 is SGHKS, CDR2 YYEKEE, per germline (reference sequence). This CDR3 is 14 amino acids long. There are many counts of this clonotype. Antigen unknown. The library targeted TCRbeta and was prepared with unique molecular identifiers. TCRdb passed the PCR reads through MiXCR, listing each CDR3 protein once. Among 450,000 to 600,000 distinct CDR3 sequences listed, roughly a tenth were seen once. The V and J genes are TRBV5-5 and TRBJ1-1; D gene unclear. The TCR originated in a child aged 2 to 15 with inherited bone marrow failure, due to receive a stem cell transplant. The sample was PBMCs, taken before TCRalphabeta/CD19-depleted stem cell transplant. Here the CDR3 reads CASRIEGFSTEAFF. The CDR3 DNA is TGTGCCAGCAGAATAGAAGGGTTCAGCACTGAAGCTTTCTTT. Variable domain in full (rest from reference TRBV5-5 and TRBJ1-1): DAGVTQSPTHLIKTRGQQVTLRCSPISGHKSVSWYQQVLGQGPQFIFQYYEKEERGRGNFPDRFSARQFPNYSSELNVNALLLGDSALYLCASRIEGFSTEAFFGQGTRLTVV.